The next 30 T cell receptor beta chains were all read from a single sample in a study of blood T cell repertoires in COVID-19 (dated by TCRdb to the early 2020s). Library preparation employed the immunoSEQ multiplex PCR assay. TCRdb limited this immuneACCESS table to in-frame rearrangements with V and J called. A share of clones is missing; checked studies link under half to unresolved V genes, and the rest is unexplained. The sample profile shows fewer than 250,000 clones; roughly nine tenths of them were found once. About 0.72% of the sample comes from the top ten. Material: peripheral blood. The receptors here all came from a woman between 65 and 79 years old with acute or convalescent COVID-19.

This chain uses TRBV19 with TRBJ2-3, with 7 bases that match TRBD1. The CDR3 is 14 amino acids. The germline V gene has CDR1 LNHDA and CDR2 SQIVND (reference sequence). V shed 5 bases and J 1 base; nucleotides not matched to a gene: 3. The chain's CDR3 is CASSPGTGTDTQYF. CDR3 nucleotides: TGTGCCAGTAGTCCGGGGACAGGCACAGATACGCAGTATTTT.

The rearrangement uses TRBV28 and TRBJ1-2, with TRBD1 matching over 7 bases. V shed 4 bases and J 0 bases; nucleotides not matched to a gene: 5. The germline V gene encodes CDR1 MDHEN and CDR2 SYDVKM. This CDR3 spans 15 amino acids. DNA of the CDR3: TGTGCCAGCAGTTCACAGGGGATACCTAACTATGGCTACACCTTC. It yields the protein CASSSQGIPNYGYTF.

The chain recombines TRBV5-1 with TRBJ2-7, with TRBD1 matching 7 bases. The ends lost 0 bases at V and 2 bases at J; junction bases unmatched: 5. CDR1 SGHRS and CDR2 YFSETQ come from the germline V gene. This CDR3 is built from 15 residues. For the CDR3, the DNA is TGCGCCAGCAGCTTGGCCGGGACAGCAACCTACGAGCAGTACTTC. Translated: CASSLAGTATYEQYF.

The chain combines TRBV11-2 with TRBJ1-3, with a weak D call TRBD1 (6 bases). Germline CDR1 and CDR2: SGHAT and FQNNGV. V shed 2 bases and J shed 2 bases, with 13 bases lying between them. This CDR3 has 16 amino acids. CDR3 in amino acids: CASSLRGGRTGNTIYF. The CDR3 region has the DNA TGTGCCAGCAGCTTAAGGGGGGGTCGGACTGGAAACACCATATATTTT.

Here the CDR3 reads CASSSMSLTNEKLFF. The CDR3 DNA reads TGTGCCAGCAGCTCTATGAGTCTGACTAATGAAAAACTGTTTTTT. This chain connects TRBV7-2 to TRBJ1-4; the D is unclear. Germline V lookup: CDR1 SGHTA, CDR2 FQGNSA. V was clipped by 4 bases and J by 2 bases, with 11 bases between them. The CDR3 covers 15 residues. The full variable domain, in which reference TRBV7-2 and TRBJ1-4 provide the parts outside the CDR3, is GAGVSQSPSNKVTEKGKDVELRCDPISGHTALYWYRQSLGQGLEFLIYFQGNSAPDKSGLPSDRFSAERTGGSVSTLTIQRTQQEDSAVYLCASSSMSLTNEKLFFGSGTQLSVL.

CDR3 region: CASSYGTVLFF. In DNA form, the CDR3 reads TGTGCCAGCAGTTACGGGACAGTACTGTTTTTT. The J gene is TRBJ1-4, the V gene TRBV6-5; TRBD1 agrees at 7 bases. Germline V gene lookup returns CDR1 MNHEY and CDR2 SVGAGI. The ends lost 2 bases at V and 13 bases at J; junction bases unmatched: 1. The CDR3 has 11 amino acids.

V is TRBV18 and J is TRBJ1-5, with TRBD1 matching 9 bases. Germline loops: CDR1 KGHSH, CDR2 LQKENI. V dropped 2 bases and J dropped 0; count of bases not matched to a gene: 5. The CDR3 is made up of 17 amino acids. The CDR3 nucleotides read TGTGCCAGCTCACCAACCGGGACAGGGCGTAGCAATCAGCCCCAGCATTTT. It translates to CASSPTGTGRSNQPQHF.

CDR3 DNA sequence: TGCAGTGCTAGAGACGCCTACGAGCAGTACTTC. Translated, it gives CSARDAYEQYF. The chain uses TRBV20-1 and TRBJ2-7, with D hard to call. Between the trimmed V and J ends, which lost 0 bases and 2 bases, there was a span of 2 bases. Per germline, CDR1 DFQATT and CDR2 SNEGSKA (reference sequence). This CDR3 is 11 amino acids long.

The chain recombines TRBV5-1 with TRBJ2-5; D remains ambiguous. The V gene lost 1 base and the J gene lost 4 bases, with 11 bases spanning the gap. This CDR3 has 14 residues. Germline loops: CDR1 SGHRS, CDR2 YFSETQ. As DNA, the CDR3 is TGCGCCAGCAGCTTGCGTGGGCTTATAGAGACCCAGTACTTC. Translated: CASSLRGLIETQYF. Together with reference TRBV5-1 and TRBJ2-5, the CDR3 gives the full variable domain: KAGVTQTPRYLIKTRGQQVTLSCSPISGHRSVSWYQQTPGQGLQFLFEYFSETQRNKGNFPGRFSGRQFSNSRSEMNVSTLELGDSALYLCASSLRGLIETQYFGPGTRLLVL.

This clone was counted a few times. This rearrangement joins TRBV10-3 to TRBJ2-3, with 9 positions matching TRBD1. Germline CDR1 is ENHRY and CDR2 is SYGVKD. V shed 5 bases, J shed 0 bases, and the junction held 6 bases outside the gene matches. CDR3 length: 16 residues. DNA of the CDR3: TGTGCCATCAGTTCAAGGACAGGGGCGAGCACAGATACGCAGTATTTT. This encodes CAISSRTGASTDTQYF.

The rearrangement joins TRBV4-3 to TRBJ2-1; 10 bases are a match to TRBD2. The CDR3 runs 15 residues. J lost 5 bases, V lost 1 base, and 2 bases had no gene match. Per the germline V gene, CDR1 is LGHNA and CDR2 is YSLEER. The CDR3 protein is CASSQVLAGDNEQFF. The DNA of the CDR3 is TGCGCCAGCAGCCAAGTCCTAGCGGGAGACAATGAGCAGTTCTTC.

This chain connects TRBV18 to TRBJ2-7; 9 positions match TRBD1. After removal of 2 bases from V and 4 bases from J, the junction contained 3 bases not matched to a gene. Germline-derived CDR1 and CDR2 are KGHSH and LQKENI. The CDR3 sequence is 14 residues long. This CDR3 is CASSPWDRVYEQYF. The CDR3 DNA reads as TGTGCCAGCTCACCATGGGACAGGGTTTACGAGCAGTACTTC.

In DNA, the CDR3 is TGTGCCAGCAGCTTCGCAGCGGGAGGGTACTACGAGCAGTACTTC. Translation: CASSFAAGGYYEQYF. The rearrangement uses TRBV7-3 and TRBJ2-7; 10 bases fit TRBD2. From germline, CDR1 is SGHTA and CDR2 FQGTGA. CDR3 length: 15 amino acids. Germline trimming cut 3 bases from V and 3 bases from J; bases unmatched to any gene: 5. The whole variable domain, filled in from reference TRBV7-3 and TRBJ2-7, reads GAGVSQTPSNKVTEKGKYVELRCDPISGHTALYWYRQSLGQGPEFLIYFQGTGAADDSGLPNDRFFAVRPEGSVSTLKIQRTERGDSAVYLCASSFAAGGYYEQYFGPGTRLTVT.

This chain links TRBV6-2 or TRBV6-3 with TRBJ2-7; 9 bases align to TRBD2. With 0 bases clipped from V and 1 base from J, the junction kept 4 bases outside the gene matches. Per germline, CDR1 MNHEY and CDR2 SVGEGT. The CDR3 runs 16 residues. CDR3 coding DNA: TGTGCCAGCAGTTACTCGGCTAGCGGGGCTTCCTACGAGCAGTACTTC. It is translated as CASSYSASGASYEQYF.

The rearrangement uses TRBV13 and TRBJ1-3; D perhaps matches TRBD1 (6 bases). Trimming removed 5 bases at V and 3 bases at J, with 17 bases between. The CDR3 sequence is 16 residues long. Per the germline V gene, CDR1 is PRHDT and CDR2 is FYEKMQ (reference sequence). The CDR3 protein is CASSLGGGAVGNTIYF. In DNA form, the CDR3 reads TGTGCCAGCAGCCTTGGTGGGGGCGCGGTTGGAAACACCATATATTTT. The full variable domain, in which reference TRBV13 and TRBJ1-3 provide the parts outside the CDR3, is AAGVIQSPRHLIKEKRETATLKCYPIPRHDTVYWYQQGPGQDPQFLISFYEKMQSDKGSIPDRFSAQQFSDYHSELNMSSLELGDSALYFCASSLGGGAVGNTIYFGEGSWLTVV.

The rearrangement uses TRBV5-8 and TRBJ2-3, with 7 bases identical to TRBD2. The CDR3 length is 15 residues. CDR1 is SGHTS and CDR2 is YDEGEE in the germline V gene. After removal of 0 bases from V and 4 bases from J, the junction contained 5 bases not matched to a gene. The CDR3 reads CASSLGVTSADTQYF. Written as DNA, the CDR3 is TGTGCCAGCAGCTTGGGGGTAACTAGCGCAGATACGCAGTATTTT.

CDR3 residues: CASSPGQGTTGELFF. CDR3 DNA sequence: TGTGCCAGCAGCCCCGGACAGGGGACCACCGGGGAGCTGTTTTTT. V and J are TRBV5-4 and TRBJ2-2, with 9 bases aligning to TRBD1. The CDR3 consists of 15 residues. Germline CDR1 reads SGHNT; CDR2 reads YYREEE (reference sequence). V shed 4 bases, J shed 4 bases, and the junction held 5 bases outside the gene matches.

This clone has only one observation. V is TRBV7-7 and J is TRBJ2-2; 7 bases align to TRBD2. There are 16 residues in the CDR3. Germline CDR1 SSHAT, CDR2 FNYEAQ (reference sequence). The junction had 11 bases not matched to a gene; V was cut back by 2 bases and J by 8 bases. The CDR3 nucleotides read TGTGCCAGCAGCTTATTCCTAGCGGCAGTCGGTGGGGAGCTGTTTTTT. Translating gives CASSLFLAAVGGELFF.

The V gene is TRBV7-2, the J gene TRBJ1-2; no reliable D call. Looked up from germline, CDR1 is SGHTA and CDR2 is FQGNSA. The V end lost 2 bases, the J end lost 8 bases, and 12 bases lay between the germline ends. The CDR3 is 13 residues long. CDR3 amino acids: CASSLNGLRGYTF. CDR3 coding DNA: TGTGCCAGCAGCTTAAACGGACTGAGGGGCTACACCTTC.

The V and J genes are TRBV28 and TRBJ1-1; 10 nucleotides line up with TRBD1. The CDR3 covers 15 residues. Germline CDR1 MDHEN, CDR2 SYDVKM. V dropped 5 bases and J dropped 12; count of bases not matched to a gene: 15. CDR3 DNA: TGTGCCAGCAGTAGCTTGGACAGGGGGGTGTATGGGCCTTTCTTT. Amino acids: CASSSLDRGVYGPFF. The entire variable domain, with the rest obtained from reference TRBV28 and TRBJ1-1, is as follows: DVKVTQSSRYLVKRTGEKVFLECVQDMDHENMFWYRQDPGLGLRLIYFSYDVKMKEKGDIPEGYSVSREKKERFSLILESASTNQTSMYLCASSSLDRGVYGPFFGQGTRLTVV.

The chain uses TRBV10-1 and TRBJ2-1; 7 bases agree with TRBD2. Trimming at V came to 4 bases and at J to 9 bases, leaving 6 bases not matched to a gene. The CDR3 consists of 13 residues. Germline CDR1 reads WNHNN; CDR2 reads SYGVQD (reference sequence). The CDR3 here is CASSARTRGEQFF. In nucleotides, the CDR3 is TGCGCCAGCAGTGCCCGGACTAGAGGTGAGCAGTTCTTC.

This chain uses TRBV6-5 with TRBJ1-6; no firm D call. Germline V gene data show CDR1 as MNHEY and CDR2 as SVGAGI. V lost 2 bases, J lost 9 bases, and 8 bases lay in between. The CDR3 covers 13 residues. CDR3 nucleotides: TGTGCCAGCAGTTACAGTGAGGGTTCACCCCTCCACTTT. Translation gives CASSYSEGSPLHF.

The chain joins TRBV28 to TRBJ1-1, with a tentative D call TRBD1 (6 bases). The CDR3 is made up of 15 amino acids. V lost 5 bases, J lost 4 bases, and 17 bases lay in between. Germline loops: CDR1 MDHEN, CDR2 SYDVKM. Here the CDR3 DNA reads TGTGCCAGCAGTGGGGTGAGACAGGTGGGCACTGAAGCTTTCTTT. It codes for CASSGVRQVGTEAFF.

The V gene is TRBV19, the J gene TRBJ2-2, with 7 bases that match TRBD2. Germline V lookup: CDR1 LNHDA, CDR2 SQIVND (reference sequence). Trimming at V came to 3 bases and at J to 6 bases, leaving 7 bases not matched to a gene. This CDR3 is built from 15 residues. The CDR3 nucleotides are TGTGCCAGTAGTATTGTGTCGGCGGGAGCCGGGGAGCTGTTTTTT. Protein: CASSIVSAGAGELFF.

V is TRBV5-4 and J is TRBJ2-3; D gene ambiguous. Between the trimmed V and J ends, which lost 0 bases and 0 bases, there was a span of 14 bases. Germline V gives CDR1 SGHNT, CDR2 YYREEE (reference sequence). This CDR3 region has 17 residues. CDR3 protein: CASSLDGRPPSTDTQYF. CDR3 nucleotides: TGTGCCAGCAGCTTGGATGGGCGACCCCCTAGCACAGATACGCAGTATTTT.

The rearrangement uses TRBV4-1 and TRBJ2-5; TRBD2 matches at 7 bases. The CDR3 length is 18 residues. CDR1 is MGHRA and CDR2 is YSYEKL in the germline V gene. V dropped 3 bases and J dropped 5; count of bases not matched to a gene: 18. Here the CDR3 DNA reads TGCGCCAGCAGCCATGACCCGCATGGGGCGGGGGAGGACGAGACCCAGTACTTC. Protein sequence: CASSHDPHGAGEDETQYF.

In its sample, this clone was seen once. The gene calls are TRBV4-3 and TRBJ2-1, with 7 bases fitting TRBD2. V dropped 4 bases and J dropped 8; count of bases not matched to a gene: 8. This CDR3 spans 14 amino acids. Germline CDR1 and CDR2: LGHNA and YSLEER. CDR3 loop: CASSLGGRVDEQFF. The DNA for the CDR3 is TGCGCCAGCAGCCTCGGCGGGAGAGTCGATGAGCAGTTCTTC.

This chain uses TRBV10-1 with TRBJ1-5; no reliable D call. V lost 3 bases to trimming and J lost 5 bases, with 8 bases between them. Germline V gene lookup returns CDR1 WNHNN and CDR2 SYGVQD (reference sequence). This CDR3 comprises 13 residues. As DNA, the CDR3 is TGCGCCAGCAGTGATCAGTCGTATCAGCCCCAGCATTTT. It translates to CASSDQSYQPQHF.

CDR3 sequence: CASSESGSGEEAFF. CDR3 DNA sequence: TGCGCCAGCAGTGAGTCGGGCTCGGGAGAGGAAGCTTTCTTT. This chain connects TRBV10-1 to TRBJ1-1; D remains ambiguous. Germline values: CDR1 WNHNN, CDR2 SYGVQD (reference sequence). V lost 0 bases to trimming and J lost 8 bases, with 13 bases between them. The CDR3 sequence is 14 residues long.

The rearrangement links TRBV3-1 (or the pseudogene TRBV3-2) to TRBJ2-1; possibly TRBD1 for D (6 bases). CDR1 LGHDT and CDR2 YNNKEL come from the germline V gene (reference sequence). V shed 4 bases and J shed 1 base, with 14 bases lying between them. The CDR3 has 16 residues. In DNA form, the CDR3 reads TGTGCCAGCAGCCCCATAATAGGGGGTTCCTACAATGAGCAGTTCTTC. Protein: CASSPIIGGSYNEQFF.